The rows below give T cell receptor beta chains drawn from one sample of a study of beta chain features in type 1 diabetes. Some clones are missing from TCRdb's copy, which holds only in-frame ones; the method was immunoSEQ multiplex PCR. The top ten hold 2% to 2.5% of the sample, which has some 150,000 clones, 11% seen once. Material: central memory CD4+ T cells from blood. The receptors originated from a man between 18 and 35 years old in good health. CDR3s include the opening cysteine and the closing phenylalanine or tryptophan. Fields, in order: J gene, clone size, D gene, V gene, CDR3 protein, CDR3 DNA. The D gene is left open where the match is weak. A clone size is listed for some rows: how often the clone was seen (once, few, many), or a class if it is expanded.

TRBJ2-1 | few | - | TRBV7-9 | CASRTSFRGRGNEQFF | TGTGCCAGCAGGACGTCCTTTCGAGGTCGGGGGAATGAGCAGTTCTTC
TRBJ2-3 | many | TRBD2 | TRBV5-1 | CASSLFPAGGTDTQYF | TGCGCCAGCAGCTTGTTTCCAGCGGGGGGCACAGATACGCAGTATTTT
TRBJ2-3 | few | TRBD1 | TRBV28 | CASSFGPGTGSTDTQYF | TGTGCCAGCAGTTTCGGACCCGGGACAGGGAGCACAGATACGCAGTATTTT
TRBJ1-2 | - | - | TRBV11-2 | CASSLGPAGGYTF | TGTGCCAGCAGCTTAGGACCAGCTGGAGGCTACACCTTC
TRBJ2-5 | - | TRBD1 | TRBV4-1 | CASSATGGRETQYF | TGCGCCAGCAGCGCTACAGGGGGAAGGGAGACCCAGTACTTC
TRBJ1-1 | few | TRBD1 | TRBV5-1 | CASSLQGTEGTEAFF | TGCGCCAGCAGCTTGCAAGGGACAGAAGGCACTGAAGCTTTCTTT
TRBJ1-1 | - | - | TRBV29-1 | CSVPSTGNTEAFF | TGCAGCGTCCCGTCGACAGGGAACACTGAAGCTTTCTTT
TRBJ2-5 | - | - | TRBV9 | CASSVDYRETQYF | TGTGCCAGCAGCGTAGACTATCGAGAGACCCAGTACTTC
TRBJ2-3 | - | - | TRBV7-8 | CASSLGVGATDTQYF | TGTGCCAGCAGCTTAGGTGTGGGGGCTACAGATACGCAGTATTTT
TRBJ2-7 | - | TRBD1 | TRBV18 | CASSNGQGQQYF | TGTGCCAGCTCAAATGGACAGGGCCAGCAGTACTTC
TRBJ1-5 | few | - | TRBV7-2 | CASSLRREGNQPQHF | TGTGCCAGCAGCTTGCGAAGAGAAGGCAATCAGCCCCAGCATTTT
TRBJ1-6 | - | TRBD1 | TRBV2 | CASSDRDRPNSPLHF | TGTGCCAGCAGCGACCGGGACAGGCCTAATTCACCCCTCCACTTT
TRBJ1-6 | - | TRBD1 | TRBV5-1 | CASSGQGLRSYNSPLHF | TGCGCCAGCAGCGGACAGGGCCTACGATCCTATAATTCACCCCTCCACTTT
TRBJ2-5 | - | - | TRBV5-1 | CASSLGHRQETQYF | TGCGCCAGCAGCCTAGGGCATCGCCAAGAGACCCAGTACTTC
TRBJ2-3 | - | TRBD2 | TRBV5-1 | CASGRTSGSGTDTQYF | TGCGCCAGCGGGCGGACTAGCGGGAGTGGAACAGATACGCAGTATTTT
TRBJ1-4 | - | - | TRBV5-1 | CASSLADANEKLFF | TGCGCCAGCAGCTTGGCGGACGCCAATGAAAAACTGTTTTTT
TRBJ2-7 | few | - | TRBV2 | CASSPWVRNEQYF | TGTGCCAGCAGTCCTTGGGTCAGGAACGAGCAGTACTTC
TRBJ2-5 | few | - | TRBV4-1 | CASSHPGTPRVEETQYF | TGCGCCAGCAGCCATCCCGGGACTCCAAGGGTAGAGGAGACCCAGTACTTC
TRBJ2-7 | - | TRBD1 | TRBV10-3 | CAISTGNEQYF | TGTGCCATTTCGACAGGGAACGAGCAGTACTTC
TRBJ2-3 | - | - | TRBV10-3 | CAISQVGASTDTQYF | TGTGCCATCAGTCAGGTCGGGGCTAGCACAGATACGCAGTATTTT
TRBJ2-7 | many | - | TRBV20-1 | CSAGTSYEQYF | TGCAGTGCTGGGACTTCCTACGAGCAGTACTTC
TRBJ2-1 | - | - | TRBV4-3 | CASSQAARGLYNEQFF | TGCGCCAGCAGCCAAGCGGCGCGAGGGCTCTACAATGAGCAGTTCTTC
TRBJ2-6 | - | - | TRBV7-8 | CASSLQGPGGANVLTF | TGTGCCAGCAGCTTACAGGGGCCTGGCGGGGCCAACGTCCTGACTTTC
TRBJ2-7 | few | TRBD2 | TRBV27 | CASSRLAGPRSSYEQYF | TGTGCCAGCAGCCGCCTAGCGGGTCCAAGGTCCTCCTACGAGCAGTACTTC
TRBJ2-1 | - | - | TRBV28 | CASSLSSKGPGEQFF | TGTGCCAGCAGTTTAAGTTCGAAAGGGCCGGGTGAGCAGTTCTTC
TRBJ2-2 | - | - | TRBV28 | CASIEGYTGELFF | TGTGCCAGCATAGAGGGGTACACCGGGGAGCTGTTTTTT
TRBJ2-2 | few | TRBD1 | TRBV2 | CASRGGTGETGELFF | TGTGCCAGCAGAGGAGGGACAGGGGAAACCGGGGAGCTGTTTTTT
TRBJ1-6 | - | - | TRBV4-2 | CASSQEAGSPLHF | TGTGCCAGCAGCCAAGAAGCTGGATCACCCCTCCACTTT
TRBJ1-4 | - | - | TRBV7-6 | CASSLDGANEKLFF | TGTGCCAGCAGCTTAGACGGGGCTAATGAAAAACTGTTTTTT
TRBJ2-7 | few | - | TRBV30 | CAWSPGDYEQYF | TGTGCCTGGAGTCCAGGGGACTACGAGCAGTACTTC
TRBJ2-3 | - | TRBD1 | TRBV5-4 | CASSGDRTDTQYF | TGTGCCAGCAGCGGGGACAGGACAGATACGCAGTATTTT
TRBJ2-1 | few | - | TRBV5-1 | CASSFGAINEQFF | TGCGCCAGCAGCTTTGGGGCGATCAATGAGCAGTTCTTC
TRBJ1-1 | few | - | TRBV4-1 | CASSQVGSYTEAFF | TGCGCCAGCAGCCAGGTGGGGTCCTACACTGAAGCTTTCTTT
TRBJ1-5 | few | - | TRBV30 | CAWTARGHSNQPQHF | TGTGCCTGGACCGCAAGGGGACATAGCAATCAGCCCCAGCATTTT
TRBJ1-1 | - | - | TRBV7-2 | CASSLQEYTEAFF | TGTGCCAGCAGCCTACAGGAATACACTGAAGCTTTCTTT
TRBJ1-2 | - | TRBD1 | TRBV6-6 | CASSYDRGRGYTF | TGTGCCAGCAGTTACGACAGGGGGCGCGGCTACACCTTC
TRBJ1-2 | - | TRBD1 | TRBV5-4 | CASSPGQGDNGYTF | TGTGCCAGCAGCCCAGGACAGGGCGATAATGGCTACACCTTC